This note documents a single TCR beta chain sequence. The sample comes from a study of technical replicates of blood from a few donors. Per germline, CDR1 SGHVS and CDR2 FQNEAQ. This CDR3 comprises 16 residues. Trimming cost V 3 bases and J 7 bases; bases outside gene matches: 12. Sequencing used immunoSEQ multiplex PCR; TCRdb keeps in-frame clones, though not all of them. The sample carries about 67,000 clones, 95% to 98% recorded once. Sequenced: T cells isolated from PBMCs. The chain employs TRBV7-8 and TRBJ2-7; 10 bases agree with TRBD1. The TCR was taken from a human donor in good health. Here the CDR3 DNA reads TGTGCCAGCAGCTTGGGACAGGGGACGCACTTGGGGGAGCAGTACTTC. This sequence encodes CASSLGQGTHLGEQYF.